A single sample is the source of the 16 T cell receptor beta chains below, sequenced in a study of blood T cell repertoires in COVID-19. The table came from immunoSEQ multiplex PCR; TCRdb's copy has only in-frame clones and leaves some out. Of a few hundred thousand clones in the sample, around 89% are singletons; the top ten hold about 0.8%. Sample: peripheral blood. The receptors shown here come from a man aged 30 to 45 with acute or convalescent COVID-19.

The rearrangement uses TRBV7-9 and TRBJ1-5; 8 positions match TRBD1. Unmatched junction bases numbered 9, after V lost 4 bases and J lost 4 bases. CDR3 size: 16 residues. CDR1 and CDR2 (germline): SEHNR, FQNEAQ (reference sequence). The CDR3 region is CASSSNRGSYNQPQHF. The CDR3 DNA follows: TGTGCCAGCAGCTCGAACAGGGGGAGTTATAATCAGCCCCAGCATTTT.

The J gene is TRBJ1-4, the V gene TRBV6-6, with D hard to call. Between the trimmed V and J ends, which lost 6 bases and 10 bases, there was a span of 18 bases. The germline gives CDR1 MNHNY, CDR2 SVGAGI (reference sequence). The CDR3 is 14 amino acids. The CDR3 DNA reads TGTGCCAGCAGCCCAACAGACTTTGAGGGAAAACTGTTTTTT. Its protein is CASSPTDFEGKLFF.

CDR3 region: CASSTDEQFF. The CDR3 bases are TGTGCCAGCAGTACAGATGAGCAGTTCTTC. The chain has TRBV12-3 or TRBV12-4 and TRBJ2-1; D unresolved. Trimming pared 5 bases from V and 8 bases from J, leaving 4 bases between. There are 10 residues in the CDR3.

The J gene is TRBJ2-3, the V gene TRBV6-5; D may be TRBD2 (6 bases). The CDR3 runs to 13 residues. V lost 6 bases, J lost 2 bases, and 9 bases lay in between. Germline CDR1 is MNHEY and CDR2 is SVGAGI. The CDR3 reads CASRRTNTDTQYF. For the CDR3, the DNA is TGTGCCAGCAGGAGGACTAACACAGATACGCAGTATTTT.

This chain's CDR3 is CASRTQGAGYTF. CDR3 coding DNA: TGTGCCAGCAGGACACAGGGGGCTGGCTACACCTTC. V is TRBV6-5 and J is TRBJ1-2; 9 bases line up with TRBD1. The CDR3 has 12 amino acids. CDR1 and CDR2 (germline): MNHEY, SVGAGI. Trimming at V came to 6 bases and at J to 7 bases, leaving 3 bases not matched to a gene.

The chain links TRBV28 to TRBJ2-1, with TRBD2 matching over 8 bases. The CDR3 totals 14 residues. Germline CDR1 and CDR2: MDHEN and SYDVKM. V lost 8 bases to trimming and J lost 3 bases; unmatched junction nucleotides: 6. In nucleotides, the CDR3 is TGTGCCAGCGACAAGCGGGAGCACTACAATGAGCAGTTCTTC. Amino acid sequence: CASDKREHYNEQFF. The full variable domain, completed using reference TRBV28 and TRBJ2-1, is DVKVTQSSRYLVKRTGEKVFLECVQDMDHENMFWYRQDPGLGLRLIYFSYDVKMKEKGDIPEGYSVSREKKERFSLILESASTNQTSMYLCASDKREHYNEQFFGPGTRLTVL.

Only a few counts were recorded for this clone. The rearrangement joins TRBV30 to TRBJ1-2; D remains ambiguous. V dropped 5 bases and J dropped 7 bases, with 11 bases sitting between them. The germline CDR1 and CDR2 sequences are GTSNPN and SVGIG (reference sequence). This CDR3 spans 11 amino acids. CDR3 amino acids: CAWVITGGYTF. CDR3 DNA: TGTGCCTGGGTTATAACGGGTGGCTACACCTTC. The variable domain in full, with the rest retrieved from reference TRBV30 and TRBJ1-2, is SQTIHQWPATLVQPVGSPLSLECTVEGTSNPNLYWYRQAAGRGLQLLFYSVGIGQISSEVPQNLSASRPQDRQFILSSKKLLLSDSGFYLCAWVITGGYTFGSGTRLTVV.

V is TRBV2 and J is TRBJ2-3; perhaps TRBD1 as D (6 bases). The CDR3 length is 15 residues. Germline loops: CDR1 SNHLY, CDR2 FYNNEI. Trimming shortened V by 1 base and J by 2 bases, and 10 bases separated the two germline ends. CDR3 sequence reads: CASSEGTVYTDTQYF. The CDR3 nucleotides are TGTGCCAGCAGTGAAGGGACAGTCTACACAGATACGCAGTATTTT.

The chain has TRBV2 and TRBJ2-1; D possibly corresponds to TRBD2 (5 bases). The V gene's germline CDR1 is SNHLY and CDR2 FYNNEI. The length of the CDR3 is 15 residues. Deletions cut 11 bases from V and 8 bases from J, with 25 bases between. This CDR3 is CAASSADYPRDEQFF. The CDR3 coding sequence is TGTGCCGCAAGCAGCGCAGACTACCCGAGAGATGAGCAGTTCTTC.

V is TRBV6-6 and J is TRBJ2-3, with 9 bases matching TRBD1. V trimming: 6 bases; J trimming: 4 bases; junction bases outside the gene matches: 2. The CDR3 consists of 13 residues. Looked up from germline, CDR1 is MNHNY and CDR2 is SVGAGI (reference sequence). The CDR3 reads CASRGTGSDTQYF. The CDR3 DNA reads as TGTGCCAGCAGGGGGACAGGGTCAGATACGCAGTATTTT.

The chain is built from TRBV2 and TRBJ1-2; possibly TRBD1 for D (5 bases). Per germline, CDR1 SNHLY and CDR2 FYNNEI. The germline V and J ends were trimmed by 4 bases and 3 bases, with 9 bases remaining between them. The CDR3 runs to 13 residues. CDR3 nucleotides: TGTGCCAGCAGTGGGGGGGTGCACTATGGCTACACCTTC. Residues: CASSGGVHYGYTF.

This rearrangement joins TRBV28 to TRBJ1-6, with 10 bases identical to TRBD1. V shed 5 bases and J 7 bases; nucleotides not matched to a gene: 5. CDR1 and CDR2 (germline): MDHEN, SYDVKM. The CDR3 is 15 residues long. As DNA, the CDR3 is TGTGCCAGCAGTGTATCGGGACAGGGGAATTCACCCCTCCACTTT. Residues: CASSVSGQGNSPLHF.

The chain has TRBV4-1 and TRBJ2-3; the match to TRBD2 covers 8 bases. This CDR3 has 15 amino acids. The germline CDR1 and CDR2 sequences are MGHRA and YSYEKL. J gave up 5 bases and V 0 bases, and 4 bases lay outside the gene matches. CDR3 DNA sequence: TGCGCCAGCAGCCAAGACGGGGGGGCCAGAGATACGCAGTATTTT. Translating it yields CASSQDGGARDTQYF.

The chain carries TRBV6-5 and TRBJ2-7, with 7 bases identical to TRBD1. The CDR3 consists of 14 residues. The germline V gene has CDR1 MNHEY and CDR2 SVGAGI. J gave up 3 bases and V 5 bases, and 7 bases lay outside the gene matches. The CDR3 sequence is CASSSQDRDYEQYF. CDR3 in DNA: TGTGCCAGCAGTAGCCAAGACAGGGACTACGAGCAGTACTTC.

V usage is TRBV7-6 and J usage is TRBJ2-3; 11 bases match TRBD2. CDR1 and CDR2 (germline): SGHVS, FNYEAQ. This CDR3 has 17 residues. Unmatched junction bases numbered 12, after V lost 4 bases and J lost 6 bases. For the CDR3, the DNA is TGTGCCAGCAGCTCCACTTCGACTAGCGGGAATTTGGATACGCAGTATTTT. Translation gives CASSSTSTSGNLDTQYF.

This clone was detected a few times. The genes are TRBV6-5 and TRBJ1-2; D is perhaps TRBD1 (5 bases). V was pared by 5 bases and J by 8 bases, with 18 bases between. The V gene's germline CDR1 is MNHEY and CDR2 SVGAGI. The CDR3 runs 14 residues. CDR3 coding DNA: TGTGCCAGCAGTCAGGGCGACGGCGGTGGAGGCTACACCTTC. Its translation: CASSQGDGGGGYTF.